This is a list of T cell receptor beta chains from one sample in a study of T cell responses to AZD1222 COVID-19 vaccine. Measured with immunoSEQ multiplex PCR; TCRdb has only the in-frame clones, and not every one. Among about 110,000 clones, about 90% were seen once, and the ten largest hold roughly 7%. The material sequenced was peripheral blood, taken on day 0 of AZD1222 vaccination. The receptor set was obtained from an adult in good health. Each CDR3 is given with its conserved first and last residue. D genes are given only for firm matches. Clone size, where shown, is once, few, many, or a class for clones that have expanded.

j_call	d_call	v_call	clone_size	cdr3_aa	cdr3_nt
TRBJ1-5	NA	TRBV20-1	NA	CSARGNQPQHF	TGCAGTGCTAGGGGCAATCAGCCCCAGCATTTT
TRBJ1-1	NA	TRBV3-1/TRBV3-2	NA	CASSQQGRNTEAFF	TGTGCCAGCAGCCAACAGGGAAGGAACACTGAAGCTTTCTTT
TRBJ1-5	NA	TRBV19	NA	CASSINRALNQPQHF	TGTGCCAGTAGTATAAACAGGGCCCTCAATCAGCCCCAGCATTTT
TRBJ1-2	NA	TRBV5-1	NA	CASSLDTNGYTF	TGCGCCAGCAGCCTCGATACGAATGGCTACACCTTC
TRBJ2-7	NA	TRBV28	once	CASSLGRFYEQYF	TGTGCCAGCAGCCTCGGACGGTTCTACGAGCAGTACTTC
TRBJ1-2	TRBD1	TRBV19	NA	CASRDPGQVYGYTF	TGTGCCAGTAGGGACCCGGGACAGGTCTATGGCTACACCTTC
TRBJ2-2	TRBD1	TRBV2	NA	CASSVDRGDTGELFF	TGTGCCAGCAGTGTGGACAGGGGGGACACCGGGGAGCTGTTTTTT
TRBJ2-5	NA	TRBV7-2	NA	CASSYSGTTQETQYF	TGTGCCAGCAGCTACTCCGGGACAACGCAAGAGACCCAGTACTTC
TRBJ2-7	NA	TRBV10-3	NA	CAIAGATYEQYF	TGTGCCATCGCGGGGGCGACTTACGAGCAGTACTTC
TRBJ1-5	NA	TRBV11-2	once	CASSNISNQPQHF	TGTGCCAGCAGTAATATTAGCAATCAGCCCCAGCATTTT
TRBJ2-7	TRBD2	TRBV6-5	NA	CASSYARGAYEQYF	TGTGCCAGCAGTTACGCGCGGGGGGCCTACGAGCAGTACTTC
TRBJ1-1	NA	TRBV27	NA	CASSFKGMNTEAFF	TGTGCCAGCAGTTTTAAAGGAATGAACACTGAAGCTTTCTTT
TRBJ1-2	NA	TRBV20-1	NA	CSARGGRGYTF	TGCAGTGCTAGAGGTGGCCGAGGCTACACCTTC
TRBJ2-3	NA	TRBV12-3/TRBV12-4	NA	CASSLTPTDTQYF	TGTGCCAGCAGTTTAACCCCCACAGATACGCAGTATTTT
TRBJ2-7	TRBD2	TRBV7-9	NA	CASSPRTSGSYEQYF	TGTGCCAGCAGCCCCCGGACTAGCGGCTCCTACGAGCAGTACTTC
TRBJ1-5	NA	TRBV7-9	NA	CASSLGRVDPQHF	TGTGCCAGCAGCTTGGGCAGGGTGGATCCCCAGCATTTT
TRBJ1-1	NA	TRBV4-1	NA	CASSLGGGTEAFF	TGCGCCAGCAGCCTCGGGGGGGGAACTGAAGCTTTCTTT
TRBJ2-1	NA	TRBV4-1	NA	CASSPGSLDNEQFF	TGCGCCAGCAGCCCGGGCTCCCTAGACAATGAGCAGTTCTTC
TRBJ2-3	TRBD1	TRBV7-6	NA	CASSPTGAGTQYF	TGTGCCAGCAGCCCGACAGGGGCGGGTACGCAGTATTTT
TRBJ1-5	TRBD1	TRBV6-7	NA	CASPPDRGRLICNQPQHF	TGTGCCAGCCCACCGGACAGGGGGCGCCTGATCTGCAATCAGCCCCAGCATTTT
TRBJ1-2	NA	TRBV19	NA	CASQTGLDYGYTF	TGTGCAAGCCAAACGGGACTCGACTATGGCTACACCTTC
TRBJ2-1	TRBD2	TRBV11-3	NA	CASSLEAGGRKSVYNEQFF	TGTGCCAGCAGCTTAGAAGCGGGGGGGCGAAAATCGGTGTACAATGAGCAGTTCTTC
TRBJ2-1	NA	TRBV24-1	NA	CATSEGPTVNNEQFF	TGTGCCACCAGTGAAGGACCGACAGTTAACAATGAGCAGTTCTTC
TRBJ2-6	NA	TRBV5-1	NA	CASSLKPTGNSGANVLTF	TGCGCCAGCAGCTTGAAACCGACAGGAAACTCTGGGGCCAACGTCCTGACTTTC
TRBJ1-5	NA	TRBV6-5	NA	CASSTGYQPQHF	TGTGCCAGCTCGACAGGTTATCAGCCCCAGCATTTT
TRBJ2-6	TRBD1	TRBV19	NA	CASSPGTGFGANVLTF	TGTGCCAGTAGTCCCGGGACAGGGTTTGGGGCCAACGTCCTGACTTTC
TRBJ1-5	NA	TRBV30	NA	CAWSVQGEGQPQHF	TGTGCCTGGAGTGTACAAGGGGAGGGACAGCCCCAGCATTTT
TRBJ2-3	NA	TRBV5-1	once	CASRPGTDTQYF	TGCGCCAGCAGACCGGGGACAGATACGCAGTATTTT
TRBJ2-7	TRBD1	TRBV18	NA	CASSPQGAYEQYF	TGTGCCAGCTCACCACAGGGGGCGTACGAGCAGTACTTC
TRBJ2-3	TRBD2	TRBV14	NA	CASSQGTSTTDTQYF	TGTGCCAGCAGCCAAGGGACTAGCACCACAGATACGCAGTATTTT
TRBJ2-7	TRBD1	TRBV19	NA	CASSPGQGWSEQYF	TGTGCCAGTAGTCCCGGACAGGGGTGGAGCGAGCAGTACTTC
TRBJ1-5	TRBD1	TRBV24-1	NA	CATSDPAGQGGNQPQHF	TGTGCCACCAGTGACCCGGCAGGACAGGGAGGGAATCAGCCCCAGCATTTT
TRBJ2-7	TRBD1	TRBV7-3	NA	CASSSHLCPYRGRWDEQYF	TGTGCCAGCAGCTCCCACCTATGCCCATACAGGGGGCGTTGGGACGAGCAGTACTTC
TRBJ2-2	NA	TRBV19	NA	CASSPGATGELFF	TGTGCCAGTTCCCCAGGGGCGACCGGGGAGCTGTTTTTT
TRBJ2-1	NA	TRBV2	NA	CASSGYTGQMRQFF	TGTGCCAGCAGTGGATATACAGGGCAAATGAGGCAGTTCTTC
TRBJ2-7	NA	TRBV5-4	NA	CASSWKGAYEQYF	TGTGCCAGCAGCTGGAAAGGGGCCTACGAGCAGTACTTC
TRBJ2-2	TRBD2	TRBV9	once	CASSANRDYNTGELFF	TGTGCCAGCAGCGCAAACCGGGACTATAACACCGGGGAGCTGTTTTTT
TRBJ2-3	TRBD2	TRBV3-1/TRBV3-2	NA	CASSGGLLFQYF	TGTGCCAGCAGCGGGGGACTACTCTTCCAGTATTTT
TRBJ1-2	NA	TRBV3-1/TRBV3-2	NA	CASSQEGRDGYTF	TGTGCCAGCAGCCAAGAGGGCAGGGATGGCTACACCTTC
TRBJ2-1	NA	TRBV2	once	CASSEVVGGEQFF	TGTGCCAGCAGTGAGGTTGTAGGCGGGGAGCAGTTCTTC
TRBJ1-2	NA	TRBV7-2	NA	CASSPTEGHYGYTF	TGTGCCAGCAGCCCGACCGAGGGACACTATGGCTACACCTTC
TRBJ2-2	NA	TRBV6-2/TRBV6-3	few	CASSYRKTANTGELFF	TGTGCCAGCAGTTACCGAAAGACAGCGAACACCGGGGAGCTGTTTTTT
TRBJ1-1	NA	TRBV11-3	NA	CASSRIGDQNTEAFF	TGTGCCAGCAGCCGTATTGGGGACCAAAACACTGAAGCTTTCTTT
TRBJ1-1	NA	TRBV7-8	NA	CASSLVAGMNTEAFF	TGTGCCAGCAGCTTAGTGGCAGGCATGAACACTGAAGCTTTCTTT
TRBJ2-2	NA	TRBV3-1/TRBV3-2	few	CASSRGGELFF	TGTGCCAGCAGCCGCGGCGGGGAGCTGTTTTTT
TRBJ1-5	NA	TRBV28	NA	CASTTGNQPQHF	TGTGCCAGTACGACAGGCAATCAGCCCCAGCATTTT
TRBJ1-5	NA	TRBV7-2	NA	CASSLARNQPQHF	TGTGCCAGCAGCTTAGCGCGCAATCAGCCCCAGCATTTT
TRBJ1-1	TRBD1	TRBV5-1	NA	CASSLSTGGSGWGTEAFF	TGCGCCAGCAGCTTGTCCACAGGGGGAAGTGGTTGGGGCACTGAAGCTTTCTTT
TRBJ1-2	TRBD1	TRBV4-1	NA	CASTQGGEGYGYTF	TGCGCCAGCACCCAAGGGGGCGAAGGCTATGGCTACACCTTC
TRBJ1-1	NA	TRBV29-1	once	CSVSGHTEAFF	TGCAGCGTTTCAGGGCACACTGAAGCTTTCTTT
TRBJ2-2	NA	TRBV19	NA	CASSMTGGGTGELFF	TGTGCCAGTAGTATGACCGGGGGCGGCACCGGGGAGCTGTTTTTT
TRBJ1-6	NA	TRBV5-4	NA	CASRDTDNSPLHF	TGTGCCAGCCGGGACACTGATAATTCACCCCTCCACTTT
TRBJ1-1	NA	TRBV27	NA	CASSLSRAGDEAFF	TGTGCCAGCAGTTTATCGAGGGCAGGGGATGAAGCTTTCTTT
TRBJ1-4	NA	TRBV27	once	CASRHPEGNEKLFF	TGTGCCAGCAGGCACCCGGAGGGTAATGAAAAACTGTTTTTT
TRBJ1-1	NA	TRBV12-3/TRBV12-4	NA	CASSLYYTEAFF	TGTGCCAGCAGTTTATACTACACTGAAGCTTTCTTT